Described below is a single T cell receptor (beta chain) sequence and its context. What it recognizes is unknown. TCRdb itself ran the 5' RACE reads through MiXCR, one entry per CDR3 protein. Of hundreds of thousands of distinct CDR3 sequences in the sample, 18% were seen once. The J segment lost 4 bases and the V segment lost 6 bases, leaving 6 bases of the junction unmatched. Germline values: CDR1 SGHVS, CDR2 FQNEAQ. The length of the CDR3 is 14 residues. This sample was taken from a study of T-cell memory formation after mild COVID-19. General observations from the study: Those CD4+ clones that contracted were mainly in CM and EM (CD8+ ones in EMRA). Later expanders leaned CD4+, whereas day 15 to 85 contracting clones were balanced CD4/CD8.

Sequencing was performed on PBMCs or a T cell subset sorted from them (not recorded which). The V and J genes are TRBV7-8 and TRBJ2-5, with 9 bases identical to TRBD1. The sequence was obtained from an adult woman who had mild COVID-19 (a few samples of this study predate the infection). Cell type and time point are not known. The CDR3 loop reads CASRTQGASETQYF. The DNA for the CDR3 is TGTGCCAGCAGAACACAGGGGGCGTCAGAGACCCAGTACTTC.